What follows are 22 T cell receptor beta chains derived from one specimen sequenced in a study of cytomegalovirus exposure and HLA in healthy donors (dated by TCRdb to 2015 to 2018). The method was the immunoSEQ multiplex PCR assay. For the multiplex PCR, a mixture combining 60 forward primers for TCR Vbeta segments and 13 reverse primers for TCR Jbeta segments was used. TCRdb took over this immuneACCESS table, retaining in-frame rearrangements with V and J assigned. Such tables are incomplete; in checked studies, under half of the missing clones stem from an unresolved V gene, and the remainder is unexplained. This sample's table carries tens of thousands of clones. The top ten constitute about 0.5% of the sample. The sample comprised PBMCs. The origin of the receptors is a man aged 45-65 years in good health and CMV-seronegative.

V is TRBV12-2 and J is TRBJ1-4; the D call of TRBD1 is as the table states it, not checked on the DNA. TRBV12-2 is listed as a pseudogene. The CDR3 sequence is 16 residues long. For the CDR3, the DNA is TGTGCAAGTCGCCCCTCGAACAGGGGAAGAAATGAAAAACTGTTTTTT. Amino acids: CASRPSNRGRNEKLFF.

The rearrangement links TRBV10-3 to TRBJ2-7, with TRBD1 matching 7 bases. Trimming at V came to 5 bases and at J to 3 bases, leaving 10 bases not matched to a gene. Germline V gene data show CDR1 as ENHRY and CDR2 as SYGVKD. CDR3 length: 15 amino acids. The CDR3 nucleotides read TGTGCCATCAGTCTAACAGGGGCCTACCTCTACGAGCAGTACTTC. This sequence encodes CAISLTGAYLYEQYF.

The chain is built from TRBV28 and TRBJ1-3; 7 bases fit TRBD1. V dropped 5 bases and J dropped 7; count of bases not matched to a gene: 8. The CDR3 spans 14 residues. Per the germline V gene, CDR1 is MDHEN and CDR2 is SYDVKM. The DNA of the CDR3 is TGTGCCAGCAGTATAGACAGGGTCGGGAACACCATATATTTT. Protein product: CASSIDRVGNTIYF.

This rearrangement joins TRBV30 to TRBJ2-7; D not certain. The V gene lost 2 bases and the J gene lost 1 base, with 6 bases spanning the gap. The CDR3 consists of 12 residues. Germline CDR1 reads GTSNPN; CDR2 reads SVGIG (reference sequence). The CDR3 spells CAWSPGSYEQYF. The CDR3 DNA sequence: TGTGCCTGGAGTCCCGGGTCCTACGAGCAGTACTTC.

The V gene is TRBV7-3, the J gene TRBJ2-2; 8 nucleotides line up with TRBD1. J was trimmed by 2 bases and V by 8 bases; bases with no gene match: 4. The CDR3 covers 14 residues. Germline CDR1 is SGHTA and CDR2 is FQGTGA. CDR3 coding DNA: TGTGCCAGCGGACAGGGTATAAACACCGGGGAGCTGTTTTTT. As protein: CASGQGINTGELFF.

The genes are TRBV28 and TRBJ1-1; no clear D gene. Germline V gene lookup returns CDR1 MDHEN and CDR2 SYDVKM. V was pared by 7 bases and J by 0 bases, with 6 bases between. The CDR3 totals 12 residues. The CDR3 region has the DNA TGTGCCAGCAACAAGATGAACACTGAAGCTTTCTTT. Translating it yields CASNKMNTEAFF.

The CDR3 region is CASRTGGNTIYF. CDR3 nucleotides: TGTGCCAGCAGGACAGGCGGAAACACCATATATTTT. The J gene is TRBJ1-3, the V gene TRBV6-4; D might be TRBD1 (6 bases). The CDR3 length is 12 residues. Looked up from germline, CDR1 is MRHNA and CDR2 is SNTAGT. The V end was cut by 6 bases, the J end by 4 bases, with 7 bases between.

The rearrangement links TRBV9 to TRBJ2-6; D is perhaps TRBD2 (6 bases). V dropped 0 bases and J dropped 0 bases, with 16 bases sitting between them. This CDR3 spans 19 amino acids. CDR1 is SGDLS and CDR2 is YYNGEE in the germline V gene. CDR3 in DNA: TGTGCCAGCAGCGTAGTTGGGGGGATACAGGACTCTGGGGCCAACGTCCTGACTTTC. Translating it yields CASSVVGGIQDSGANVLTF. The full variable domain, in which reference TRBV9 and TRBJ2-6 provide the parts outside the CDR3, is DSGVTQTPKHLITATGQRVTLRCSPRSGDLSVYWYQQSLDQGLQFLIQYYNGEERAKGNILERFSAQQFPDLHSELNLSSLELGDSALYFCASSVVGGIQDSGANVLTFGAGSRLTVL.

This chain uses TRBV5-5 with TRBJ2-2; D is possibly TRBD2 (6 bases). V shed 0 bases and J shed 6 bases, with 15 bases lying between them. Germline CDR1 reads SGHKS; CDR2 reads YYEKEE (reference sequence). The CDR3 sequence is 16 residues long. The CDR3 reads CASSLATPTSPGELFF. The CDR3 nucleotides are TGTGCCAGCAGCTTGGCTACCCCGACTAGTCCCGGGGAGCTGTTTTTT.

The V and J genes are TRBV25-1 and TRBJ2-1; 7 nucleotides match TRBD1. This CDR3 is built from 13 residues. Germline CDR1 is MGHDK and CDR2 is SYGVNS. Trimming took 1 base from V and 7 from J; bases not matched to a gene: 1. The CDR3 region is CASSESRGNEQFF. The CDR3 bases are TGTGCCAGCAGTGAATCCAGGGGGAATGAGCAGTTCTTC.

The chain employs TRBV18 and TRBJ1-6; the D gene is possibly TRBD1 (6 bases). The length of the CDR3 is 15 residues. Trimming shortened V by 4 bases and J by 7 bases, and 14 bases separated the two germline ends. Germline V lookup: CDR1 KGHSH, CDR2 LQKENI. CDR3 residues: CASSQIQGSNSPLHF. CDR3 DNA sequence: TGTGCCAGCTCACAGATACAGGGATCGAATTCACCCCTCCACTTT.

The CDR3 protein is CASSVTGGSYEQYF. The CDR3 DNA is TGTGCCAGTAGCGTGACAGGGGGCTCCTACGAGCAGTACTTC. This sequence joins TRBV19 and TRBJ2-7, with 9 bases fitting TRBD1. V lost 6 bases to trimming and J lost 0 bases; unmatched junction nucleotides: 3. CDR3 length: 14 residues. Germline-derived CDR1 and CDR2 are LNHDA and SQIVND (reference sequence).

The chain carries TRBV18 and TRBJ2-7; 7 bases match TRBD1. This CDR3 region has 12 residues. Germline loops: CDR1 KGHSH, CDR2 LQKENI. After removal of 4 bases from V and 6 bases from J, the junction contained 3 bases not matched to a gene. CDR3 DNA sequence: TGTGCCAGCTCACGGACAGGCCTCGAGCAGTACTTC. It codes for CASSRTGLEQYF. Complete variable domain (other parts from reference TRBV18 and TRBJ2-7): NAGVMQNPRHLVRRRGQEARLRCSPMKGHSHVYWYRQLPEEGLKFMVYLQKENIIDESGMPKERFSAEFPKEGPSILRIQQVVRGDSAAYFCASSRTGLEQYFGPGTRLTVT.

The rearrangement joins TRBV30 to TRBJ1-5, with 7 bases that match TRBD1. J was trimmed by 0 bases and V by 2 bases; bases with no gene match: 16. Germline loops: CDR1 GTSNPN, CDR2 SVGIG (reference sequence). The CDR3 loop spans 19 amino acids. The CDR3 sequence: CAWSRRSWGTVYSNQPQHF. The CDR3 nucleotides are TGTGCCTGGAGTCGTCGGTCGTGGGGGACAGTCTATAGCAATCAGCCCCAGCATTTT.

The chain uses TRBV13 and TRBJ1-6; D gene unclear. Between the trimmed V and J ends, which lost 0 bases and 5 bases, there was a span of 8 bases. Germline values: CDR1 PRHDT, CDR2 FYEKMQ (reference sequence). The CDR3 spans 15 residues. The CDR3 bases are TGTGCCAGCAGCTTAGGATCCGGGGATAATTCACCCCTCCACTTT. This encodes CASSLGSGDNSPLHF.

This CDR3 reads CASSLGRAGGSNQPQHF. Written as DNA, the CDR3 is TGTGCCAGCAGCTTAGGTCGGGCAGGGGGAAGCAATCAGCCCCAGCATTTT. The chain combines TRBV7-6 with TRBJ1-5, with 7 bases identical to TRBD1. CDR3 size: 17 residues. CDR1 is SGHVS, CDR2 FNYEAQ, per germline. J gave up 1 base and V 1 base, and 7 bases lay outside the gene matches.

This chain uses TRBV6-1 with TRBJ2-7; weak D call: TRBD2 (6 bases). The germline CDR1 and CDR2 sequences are MNHNS and SASEGT. Between the trimmed V and J ends, which lost 5 bases and 2 bases, there was a span of 10 bases. CDR3 length equals 13 residues. CDR3 DNA sequence: TGTGCCAGCAGTCACAGGACTACCTACGAGCAGTACTTC. This gives the protein CASSHRTTYEQYF.

The V call is TRBV19, the J call TRBJ2-7, with 8 bases that match TRBD2. Germline CDR1 is LNHDA and CDR2 is SQIVND (reference sequence). The length of the CDR3 is 15 residues. The trim removed 5 bases at V and 2 bases at J, leaving 8 bases unmatched. The CDR3 coding sequence is TGTGCCAGTAGTCTAGCCTCGGGGGGGGCCTACGAGCAGTACTTC. This sequence encodes CASSLASGGAYEQYF.

CDR3 protein: CSVETGSTSSYNEQFF. CDR3 nucleotide sequence: TGCAGCGTTGAGACAGGATCAACGAGCTCCTACAATGAGCAGTTCTTC. This chain uses TRBV29-1 with TRBJ2-1, with TRBD1 as a possible D gene (6 bases). This CDR3 comprises 16 residues. Germline CDR1 reads SQVTM; CDR2 reads ANQGSEA. Trimming cost V 3 bases and J 0 bases, with 15 bases left between them.

This chain joins TRBV27 and TRBJ2-7, with D perhaps TRBD2 (6 bases). CDR3 length: 13 amino acids. Germline V gene lookup returns CDR1 MNHEY and CDR2 SMNVEV (reference sequence). The germline V and J ends were trimmed by 5 bases and 1 base, with 9 bases remaining between them. The CDR3 DNA reads TGTGCCAGCAGTGGGACTCCGTCCTACGAGCAGTACTTC. Translating it yields CASSGTPSYEQYF.

The V call is TRBV7-2, the J call TRBJ2-5, with 9 bases identical to TRBD2. This CDR3 comprises 17 residues. Trimming at V came to 0 bases and at J to 2 bases, leaving 7 bases not matched to a gene. Per the germline V gene, CDR1 is SGHTA and CDR2 is FQGNSA. CDR3 protein: CASSLAKAGGRQETQYF. The CDR3 DNA reads as TGTGCCAGCAGCTTAGCGAAGGCGGGGGGGCGTCAAGAGACCCAGTACTTC.

The V and J genes are TRBV2 and TRBJ2-7; D not certain. V was shortened by 9 bases and J by 0 bases, with 18 bases between the two germline ends. CDR3 length: 15 residues. The germline V gene has CDR1 SNHLY and CDR2 FYNNEI. CDR3 in amino acids: CASELSTASSYEQYF. DNA of the CDR3: TGTGCCAGTGAATTAAGTACAGCCAGCTCCTACGAGCAGTACTTC.